The 27 T cell receptor beta chains below all came from one sample that was sequenced in a study of CD8 T cells in Susac syndrome. Reverse transcription of roughly 0.5 to 1 ug RNA was carried out with random hexamers. MiXCR, applied by TCRdb to the immunoSEQ multiplex PCR reads, yields one record per CDR3 protein. The sample has about 190,000 distinct CDR3 sequences, 95% seen once. The sequencing sample was made of CD4+ T cells from PBMCs. These receptors originate from a human donor in good health.

The chain is built from TRBV28 and TRBJ2-1; no definite D call. Between the trimmed V and J ends, which lost 7 bases and 5 bases, there was a span of 15 bases. The CDR3 has 14 residues. Germline-derived CDR1 and CDR2 are MDHEN and SYDVKM. For the CDR3, the DNA is TGTGCCAGCACCCTGCAAAGGACCGACAATGAGCAGTTCTTC. Amino acid sequence: CASTLQRTDNEQFF.

This clonotype came up once. The chain uses TRBV7-9 and TRBJ2-3; D call uncertain. Trimming left V 4 bases short and J 6 bases short, with 20 bases between. Germline CDR1 and CDR2: SEHNR and FQNEAQ (reference sequence). The CDR3 loop spans 16 amino acids. For the CDR3, the DNA is TGTGCCAGCAGCTCCGCAGAAAATGGGGTCCGGGATACGCAGTATTTT. Its protein is CASSSAENGVRDTQYF.

The chain links TRBV27 to TRBJ1-5; 7 bases align to TRBD1. The CDR3 has 14 amino acids. Trimming at V came to 5 bases and at J to 6 bases, leaving 7 bases not matched to a gene. Germline V gene lookup returns CDR1 MNHEY and CDR2 SMNVEV (reference sequence). CDR3 region: CASSPDRFSQPQHF. CDR3 in DNA: TGTGCCAGCAGTCCGGACAGGTTTTCTCAGCCCCAGCATTTT.

The chain is built from TRBV14 and TRBJ2-7; possible D gene TRBD2, 6 bases. The CDR3 has 14 amino acids. Between the trimmed V and J ends, which lost 3 bases and 5 bases, there was a span of 14 bases. In germline, CDR1 is SGHDN, CDR2 FVKESK. CDR3 bases: TGTGCCAGCAGCCAGACTAGTGTACGCAACGAGCAGTACGTC. It specifies CASSQTSVRNEQYV.

This clonotype has only one observation. The rearrangement uses TRBV29-1 and TRBJ2-5, with D possibly being TRBD1 or TRBD2 (5 bases each). Germline V lookup: CDR1 SQVTM, CDR2 ANQGSEA. Trimming took 2 bases from V and 5 from J, leaving 15 bases between them. The CDR3 loop spans 14 amino acids. The CDR3 protein is CSVERGAGWETQYF. As DNA, the CDR3 is TGCAGCGTTGAAAGAGGGGCAGGGTGGGAGACCCAGTACTTC.

This chain links TRBV5-1 with TRBJ1-3; D might be TRBD1 (6 bases). CDR1 is SGHRS and CDR2 is YFSETQ in the germline V gene. The CDR3 loop spans 16 amino acids. V was trimmed by 1 base and J by 2 bases, leaving 13 bases between them. The CDR3 DNA reads TGCGCCAGCAGCTTGAATGTACAGGGAACTGGAAACACCATATATTTT. Translated, it gives CASSLNVQGTGNTIYF.

The V gene is TRBV9, the J gene TRBJ2-3; 9 bases are a match to TRBD2. The trim removed 3 bases at V and 7 bases at J, leaving 12 bases unmatched. Per germline, CDR1 SGDLS and CDR2 YYNGEE. The CDR3 covers 16 residues. The DNA for the CDR3 is TGTGCCAGCAGCGCGGGGAGCGGGAGGAGTATTAATACGCAGTATTTT. This translates into CASSAGSGRSINTQYF.

This clonotype was recorded only once. The V call is TRBV28, the J call TRBJ1-5; tentative D call: TRBD1 (6 bases). This CDR3 contains 16 residues. CDR1 and CDR2 (germline): MDHEN, SYDVKM. Trimming left V 4 bases short and J 5 bases short, with 18 bases between. CDR3 nucleotides: TGTGCCAGCAGTTCCGGGACATCGGGAAGATATCAGCCCCAGCATTTT. Encoded protein: CASSSGTSGRYQPQHF.

V gene TRBV5-1 combines with J gene TRBJ2-1, with D perhaps being TRBD1 or TRBD2 (5 bases each). Germline CDR1 is SGHRS and CDR2 is YFSETQ. The CDR3 covers 15 residues. Trimming took off 6 bases at V and 0 bases at J, with 13 bases between the two ends. The CDR3: CASTLQGPSYNEQFF. Here the CDR3 DNA reads TGCGCCAGCACCCTGCAGGGACCCTCCTACAATGAGCAGTTCTTC. The entire variable domain, with the rest obtained from reference TRBV5-1 and TRBJ2-1, is as follows: KAGVTQTPRYLIKTRGQQVTLSCSPISGHRSVSWYQQTPGQGLQFLFEYFSETQRNKGNFPGRFSGRQFSNSRSEMNVSTLELGDSALYLCASTLQGPSYNEQFFGPGTRLTVL.

The chain employs TRBV20-1 and TRBJ2-3; D gene ambiguous. The CDR3 totals 12 residues. Trimming shortened V by 0 bases and J by 5 bases, and 6 bases separated the two germline ends. Germline CDR1 and CDR2: DFQATT and SNEGSKA (reference sequence). The CDR3 DNA sequence: TGCAGTGCTAGAGACGCGGAAGATACGCAGTATTTT. Translation gives CSARDAEDTQYF.

The chain has TRBV24-1 and TRBJ2-2; D possibly corresponds to TRBD1 (6 bases). Per germline, CDR1 KGHDR and CDR2 SFDVKD. V was shortened by 2 bases and J by 6 bases, with 9 bases between the two germline ends. The CDR3 sequence is 14 residues long. The CDR3 bases are TGTGCCACCAGTGATTCAGGGGCGGCCGGGGAGCTGTTTTTT. The encoded protein is CATSDSGAAGELFF.

V is TRBV6-2 or TRBV6-3 and J is TRBJ1-2; D perhaps matches TRBD1 (6 bases). Germline CDR1 and CDR2: MNHEY and SVGEGT. The CDR3 is 13 amino acids. The ends were cut back, 6 bases at V and 4 bases at J, with 12 bases in the middle. The CDR3 DNA is TGTGCCAGCAGGCCCGGACAGATCTATGGCTACACCTTC. The encoded protein is CASRPGQIYGYTF.

The rearrangement uses TRBV6-2 or TRBV6-3 and TRBJ2-3; 8 bases are shared with TRBD2. The CDR3 sequence is 17 residues long. Germline CDR1 and CDR2: MNHEY and SVGEGT. V shed 6 bases, J shed 2 bases, and the junction held 13 bases outside the gene matches. In DNA form, the CDR3 reads TGTGCCAGCAGACGGGCTATCGGCGGGGGGTTCACAGATACGCAGTATTTT. Translating gives CASRRAIGGGFTDTQYF.

The chain is built from TRBV20-1 and TRBJ1-5; D is undetermined. The V and J ends lost 3 bases and 0 bases respectively, with 6 bases between them. This CDR3 has 13 residues. Germline CDR1 DFQATT, CDR2 SNEGSKA (reference sequence). As DNA, the CDR3 is TGCAGTGCTAGGAGGTATAGCAATCAGCCCCAGCATTTT. Translated: CSARRYSNQPQHF.

The chain recombines TRBV3-1 with TRBJ2-3; D not resolved. The V gene lost 4 bases and the J gene lost 6 bases, with 11 bases spanning the gap. The CDR3 covers 13 residues. The germline CDR1 and CDR2 sequences are LGHDT and YNNKEL (reference sequence). This chain's CDR3 is CASSPYESDTQYF. In nucleotides, the CDR3 is TGTGCCAGCAGCCCCTACGAATCGGATACGCAGTATTTT.

The V and J genes are TRBV28 and TRBJ2-3, with 14 bases fitting TRBD2. The CDR3 loop spans 14 amino acids. Germline loops: CDR1 MDHEN, CDR2 SYDVKM. V shed 10 bases, J shed 10 bases, and the junction held 10 bases outside the gene matches. CDR3 residues: CANSETSGRVPQYF. The CDR3 nucleotides read TGTGCCAACTCCGAGACTAGCGGGAGGGTACCGCAGTATTTT. The full variable domain, in which reference TRBV28 and TRBJ2-3 provide the parts outside the CDR3, is DVKVTQSSRYLVKRTGEKVFLECVQDMDHENMFWYRQDPGLGLRLIYFSYDVKMKEKGDIPEGYSVSREKKERFSLILESASTNQTSMYLCANSETSGRVPQYFGPGTRLTVL.

The chain links TRBV6-2 or TRBV6-3 to TRBJ1-1; weak D call: TRBD1 (6 bases). CDR1 MNHEY and CDR2 SVGEGT come from the germline V gene. CDR3 length: 14 residues. V was shortened by 7 bases and J by 2 bases, with 14 bases between the two germline ends. CDR3 region: CASIPTGPNTEAFF. DNA of the CDR3: TGTGCCAGCATTCCGACAGGACCAAACACTGAAGCTTTCTTT.

CDR3 sequence (DNA): TGCGCCAGCAGCCGAGCAGAGGTAGGTCGACTTGGACGAAACAATGAGCAGTTCTTC. Protein: CASSRAEVGRLGRNNEQFF. This chain connects TRBV4-1 to TRBJ2-1; D unresolved. Trimming took off 4 bases at V and 5 bases at J, with 27 bases between the two ends. Germline CDR1 and CDR2: MGHRA and YSYEKL. The CDR3 is made up of 19 amino acids.

This clonotype was found once. The chain has TRBV7-9 and TRBJ1-5; D call uncertain. Germline V gene data show CDR1 as SEHNR and CDR2 as FQNEAQ (reference sequence). The V end lost 5 bases, the J end lost 6 bases, and 11 bases lay between the germline ends. This CDR3 spans 13 amino acids. CDR3 sequence reads: CASSLGRSQPQHF. The CDR3 coding sequence is TGTGCCAGCAGCCTAGGACGAAGTCAGCCCCAGCATTTT.

Note on this clonotype: Germline is not matched at one junction end, which may reflect a read error. This chain joins TRBV7-2 and TRBJ1-4; perhaps TRBD1 as D (5 bases). The germline gives CDR1 SGHTA, CDR2 FQGNSA. The CDR3 spans 14 residues. Here the CDR3 DNA reads TGTGTCAGCAGCTATAGGGGACTTAATGAAAAACTGTTTTTT. Its protein is CVSSYRGLNEKLFF. The whole variable domain, remainder taken from reference TRBV7-2 and TRBJ1-4, is GAGVSQSPSNKVTEKGKDVELRCDPISGHTALYWYRQSLGQGLEFLIYFQGNSAPDKSGLPSDRFSAERTGGSVSTLTIQRTQQEDSAVYLCVSSYRGLNEKLFFGSGTQLSVL.

This clonotype was observed once. The J gene is TRBJ2-1, the V gene TRBV7-2; 10 bases are a match to TRBD2. The CDR3 is 15 residues long. After removal of 1 base from V and 10 bases from J, the junction contained 7 bases not matched to a gene. CDR1 is SGHTA, CDR2 FQGNSA, per germline. The CDR3 is CASSLVSGGAKEQFF. In nucleotides, the CDR3 is TGTGCCAGCAGCTTAGTGAGCGGGGGGGCAAAAGAGCAGTTCTTC.

This chain uses TRBV18 with TRBJ2-1; perhaps TRBD1 as D (5 bases). Germline V CDR1 and CDR2: KGHSH, LQKENI. The CDR3 runs to 17 residues. Trimming stripped 2 bases from V and 0 bases from J, with 14 bases between. CDR3: CASSPRGSLSSYNEQFF. In DNA, the CDR3 is TGTGCCAGCTCACCAAGGGGCAGTTTATCCTCCTACAATGAGCAGTTCTTC.

There are a few counts of this clonotype. The rearrangement uses TRBV7-9 and TRBJ2-5, with 8 positions matching TRBD1. V lost 8 bases and J lost 2; bases outside the gene matches: 7. CDR1 SEHNR and CDR2 FQNEAQ come from the germline V gene (reference sequence). The CDR3 is 14 residues long. The CDR3 coding sequence is TGTGCCAGCGGAAACTGGGACAGGCAAGAGACCCAGTACTTC. Amino acids: CASGNWDRQETQYF.

The chain couples TRBV12-3 or TRBV12-4 to TRBJ2-2; the D gene is possibly TRBD1 (6 bases). V lost 5 bases to trimming and J lost 4 bases, with 11 bases between them. The CDR3 totals 14 residues. The CDR3 here is CASSPTGSTGELFF. The CDR3 DNA sequence: TGTGCCAGCAGTCCGACAGGTTCCACCGGGGAGCTGTTTTTT.

This chain uses TRBV20-1 with TRBJ1-5; D is unclear. Between the trimmed V and J ends, which lost 5 bases and 9 bases, there was a span of 14 bases. Germline V gene data show CDR1 as DFQATT and CDR2 as SNEGSKA (reference sequence). This CDR3 comprises 12 residues. CDR3 amino acids: CSAGREAGPQHF. The CDR3 DNA sequence: TGCAGTGCTGGGAGGGAGGCAGGGCCCCAGCATTTT.

The V call is TRBV27, the J call TRBJ1-2; D ambiguous. The germline CDR1 and CDR2 sequences are MNHEY and SMNVEV (reference sequence). The CDR3 consists of 15 residues. V was shortened by 6 bases and J by 4 bases, with 18 bases between the two germline ends. The CDR3 region has the DNA TGTGCCAGCAGAATGGCTGTTGGGCTCTTCTATGGCTACACCTTC. Translation: CASRMAVGLFYGYTF.

V usage is TRBV9 and J usage is TRBJ2-3; the D gene could be TRBD1 or TRBD2 (6 bases each). V lost 6 bases to trimming and J lost 4 bases, with 15 bases between them. CDR1 is SGDLS, CDR2 YYNGEE, per germline. This CDR3 region has 14 residues. CDR3 sequence reads: CASKSLGGADTQYF. The CDR3 region has the DNA TGTGCCAGCAAAAGTTTGGGGGGCGCAGATACGCAGTATTTT.